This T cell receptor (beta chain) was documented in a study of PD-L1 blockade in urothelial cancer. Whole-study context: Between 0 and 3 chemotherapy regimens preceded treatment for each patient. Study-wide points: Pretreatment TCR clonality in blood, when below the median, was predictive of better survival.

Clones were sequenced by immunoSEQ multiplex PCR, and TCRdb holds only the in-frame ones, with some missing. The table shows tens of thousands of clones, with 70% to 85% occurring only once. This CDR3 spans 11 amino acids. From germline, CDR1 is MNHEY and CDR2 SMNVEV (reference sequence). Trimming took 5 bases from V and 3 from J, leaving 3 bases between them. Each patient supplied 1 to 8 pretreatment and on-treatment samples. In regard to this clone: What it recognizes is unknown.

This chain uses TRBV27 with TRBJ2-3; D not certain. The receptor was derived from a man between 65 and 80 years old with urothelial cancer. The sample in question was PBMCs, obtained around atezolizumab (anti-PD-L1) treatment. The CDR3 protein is CASSPTDTQYF. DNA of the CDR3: TGTGCCAGCAGTCCGACAGATACGCAGTATTTT.